Listed below are T cell receptor beta chains from one sample, sequenced in a study of blood T cell repertoires in COVID-19. Libraries were prepared by immunoSEQ multiplex PCR; TCRdb keeps only in-frame clonotypes and omits some of them. Among 200,000 to 250,000 clones listed, 86% were seen once. The sample was peripheral blood. All receptors come from a woman between 50 and 59 years old with COVID-19, enrolled during active disease. Both conserved end residues are part of each CDR3. A D gene is named only where the DNA matches it firmly. Clone size is given for some rows only: seen once, a few or many times, or a class if the clone is expanded.

CDR3 protein | CDR3 DNA | V gene | D gene | clone size | J gene
CASSPRLAGVTDTQYF | TGTGCCAGCAGTCCCAGACTAGCGGGGGTCACAGATACGCAGTATTTT | TRBV28 | TRBD2 | few | TRBJ2-3
CASNRGWEYGYTF | TGTGCCAGCAACAGGGGGTGGGAGTATGGCTACACCTTC | TRBV28 | TRBD1 | few | TRBJ1-2
CASSPQGPLRGSPLHF | TGTGCCAGCAGTCCGCAAGGCCCTCTTCGGGGTTCACCCCTCCACTTT | TRBV27 | NA | NA | TRBJ1-6
CASSDSGGYGGELFF | TGTGCCAGCAGTGACTCAGGAGGGTACGGCGGGGAGCTGTTTTTT | TRBV6-4 | NA | NA | TRBJ2-2
CASSTAPHMIGYTF | TGTGCCAGCAGTACCGCGCCTCATATGATCGGCTACACCTTC | TRBV6-5 | NA | NA | TRBJ1-2
CASSQVYTDREGYTF | TGCGCCAGCAGCCAAGTATATACGGACAGGGAGGGCTACACCTTC | TRBV4-1 | TRBD1 | once | TRBJ1-2
CASSYVLSSYNEQFF | TGTGCCAGCAGTTACGTTTTGAGCTCCTACAATGAGCAGTTCTTC | TRBV6-2/TRBV6-3 | NA | NA | TRBJ2-1
CATSDYSGGGTDTQYF | TGTGCCACCAGTGATTACAGCGGGGGGGGCACAGATACGCAGTATTTT | TRBV24-1 | TRBD2 | NA | TRBJ2-3
CASLVTGTRGTQYF | TGTGCCAGCTTAGTTACCGGCACAAGGGGGACCCAGTACTTC | TRBV6-5 | NA | NA | TRBJ2-5
CASSERGRGTEAFF | TGTGCCAGCAGTGAGAGGGGGCGAGGCACTGAAGCTTTCTTT | TRBV6-1 | TRBD1 | NA | TRBJ1-1
CASSYSRAGGPSSYNEQFF | TGTGCCAGCAGTTACTCGCGAGCGGGGGGCCCCAGCTCCTACAATGAGCAGTTCTTC | TRBV6-2/TRBV6-3 | TRBD2 | NA | TRBJ2-1
CASRPSGGNYGYTF | TGTGCCAGCAGGCCCTCAGGGGGAAACTATGGCTACACCTTC | TRBV27 | TRBD1 | NA | TRBJ1-2
CASSVGGGAGEKLFF | TGTGCCAGCAGCGTAGGAGGGGGGGCTGGGGAAAAACTGTTTTTT | TRBV9 | NA | NA | TRBJ1-4
CASSERGGVYGYTF | TGTGCCAGCAGTGAAAGGGGAGGGGTCTATGGCTACACCTTC | TRBV6-1 | NA | NA | TRBJ1-2